The TCR beta chain under discussion was sequenced for a study of T cells after yellow fever vaccination. Unmatched junction bases numbered 19, after V lost 4 bases and J lost 8 bases. Germline V gene data show CDR1 as SGHDT and CDR2 as YYEEEE. This CDR3 region has 18 residues. Remarks on this clonotype: Antigen specificity is unknown.

MiXCR, applied by TCRdb to the 5' RACE reads, yields one record per CDR3 protein. The sample yields some 350,000 distinct CDR3 sequences, 4.1% seen once. Study results and limitations: The study found a weaker secondary response that peaked faster, day 5 versus 15.

The chain has TRBV5-6 and TRBJ2-1; the match to TRBD2 covers 9 bases. Specimen: PBMCs, collected 5 days after the yellow fever booster vaccination. This receptor was identified in a young man who received the YFV17D yellow fever vaccine. The CDR3 bases are TGTGCCAGCAGCGCGACCTTTAGCGGGAGCCGGAGAACGGATGAGCAGTTCTTC. Translating it yields CASSATFSGSRRTDEQFF.